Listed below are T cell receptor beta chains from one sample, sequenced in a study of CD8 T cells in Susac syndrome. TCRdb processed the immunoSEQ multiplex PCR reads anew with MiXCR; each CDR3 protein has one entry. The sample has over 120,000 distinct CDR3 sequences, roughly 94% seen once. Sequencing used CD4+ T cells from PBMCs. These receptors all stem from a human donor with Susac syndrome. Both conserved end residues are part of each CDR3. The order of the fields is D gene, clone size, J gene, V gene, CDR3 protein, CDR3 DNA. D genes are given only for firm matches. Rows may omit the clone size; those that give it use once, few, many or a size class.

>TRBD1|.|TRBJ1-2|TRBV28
CASSFSDRGVSDYGYTF
TGTGCCAGCAGCTTTTCGGACAGGGGAGTATCGGACTATGGCTACACCTTC
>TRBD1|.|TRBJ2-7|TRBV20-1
CSASSGQGLYYEQYF
TGCAGTGCTAGTTCTGGACAGGGCCTTTACTACGAGCAGTACTTC
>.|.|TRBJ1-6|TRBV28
CASSSFGQGNSPLHF
TGTGCCAGCAGTTCGTTCGGGCAGGGGAATTCACCCCTCCACTTT
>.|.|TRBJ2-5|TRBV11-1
CASRRIQGSETQYF
TGTGCCAGCAGAAGAATTCAGGGTAGCGAGACCCAGTACTTC
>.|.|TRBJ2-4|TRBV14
CASSLRRDPKNIQYF
TGTGCCAGCAGCCTCCGCCGGGACCCAAAAAACATTCAGTACTTC
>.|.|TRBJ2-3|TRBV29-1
CSGRGAGTDTQYF
TGCAGCGGTCGGGGGGCTGGCACAGATACGCAGTATTTT
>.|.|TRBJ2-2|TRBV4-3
CASSQVPLGSGELFF
TGCGCCAGCAGCCAAGTACCGCTCGGGTCCGGGGAGCTGTTTTTT
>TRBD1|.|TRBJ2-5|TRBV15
CATSRLRTGTGGETQYF
TGTGCCACCAGCAGATTAAGAACCGGGACAGGGGGAGAGACCCAGTACTTC
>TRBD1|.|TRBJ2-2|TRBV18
CASSRRTGRNTGELFF
TGTGCCAGCTCACGCCGGACAGGGCGAAACACCGGGGAGCTGTTTTTT
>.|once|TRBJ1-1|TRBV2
CASSDKDSPEAFF
TGTGCCAGCAGTGACAAAGACAGCCCTGAAGCTTTCTTT
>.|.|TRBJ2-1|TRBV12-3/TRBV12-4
CASTHGGTVSVSYNEQFF
TGTGCCAGCACTCACGGCGGGACAGTTTCCGTATCCTACAATGAGCAGTTCTTC
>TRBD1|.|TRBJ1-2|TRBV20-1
CSASGTGRVNYGYTF
TGCAGTGCTAGCGGGACAGGGCGAGTTAACTATGGCTACACCTTC
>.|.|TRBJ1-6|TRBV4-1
CASSQAIGLGSPLHF
TGCGCCAGCAGCCAAGCCATTGGTCTAGGCTCACCCCTCCACTTT
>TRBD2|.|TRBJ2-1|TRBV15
CATRLAGSGEQFF
TGTGCCACCAGGCTAGCGGGGTCGGGTGAGCAGTTCTTC
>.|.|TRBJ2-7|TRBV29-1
CSVASNYEQYF
TGCAGCGTTGCTTCCAACTACGAGCAGTACTTC
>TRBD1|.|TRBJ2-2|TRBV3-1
CASSQRTGARTGELFF
TGTGCCAGCAGCCAGAGGACAGGGGCCCGCACCGGGGAGCTGTTTTTT
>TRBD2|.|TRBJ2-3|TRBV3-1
CASSRTSGGSDTQYF
TGTGCCAGCAGCCGGACTAGCGGGGGATCAGATACGCAGTATTTT
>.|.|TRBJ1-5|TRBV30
CAWSADTSNQPQHF
TGTGCCTGGAGTGCCGACACGTCGAATCAGCCCCAGCATTTT
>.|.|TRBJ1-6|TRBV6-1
CATSLQVTQGNSPLHF
TGTGCCACCTCCTTACAAGTCACCCAGGGTAATTCACCCCTCCACTTT
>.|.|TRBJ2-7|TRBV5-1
CASSLGSPTEQYF
TGCGCCAGCAGCTTGGGGTCTCCAACCGAGCAGTACTTC
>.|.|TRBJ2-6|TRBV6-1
CASSDNSGANVLTF
TGTGCCAGCAGTGACAACTCTGGGGCCAACGTCCTGACTTTC
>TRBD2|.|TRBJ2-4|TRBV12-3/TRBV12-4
CASSVSGRKKNIQYF
TGTGCCAGCAGTGTTAGCGGGAGGAAGAAAAACATTCAGTACTTC
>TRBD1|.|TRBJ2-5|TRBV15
CATSRESEGQGKETQYF
TGTGCCACCAGCAGAGAGTCTGAGGGACAGGGGAAAGAGACCCAGTACTTC
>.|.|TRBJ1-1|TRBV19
CASTGNTEAFF
TGTGCCAGTACAGGGAACACTGAAGCTTTCTTT
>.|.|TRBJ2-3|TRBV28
CASSSSNTQYF
TGTGCCAGCAGTTCCTCGAATACGCAGTATTTT
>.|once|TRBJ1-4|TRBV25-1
CASTQNEKLFF
TGTGCCAGCACTCAGAATGAAAAACTGTTTTTT
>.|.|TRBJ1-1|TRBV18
CASSSMLDTEAFF
TGTGCCAGCTCATCAATGCTAGACACTGAAGCTTTCTTT
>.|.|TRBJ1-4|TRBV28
CASSFPERGNEKLFF
TGTGCCAGCAGTTTTCCGGAGCGCGGTAATGAAAAACTGTTTTTT
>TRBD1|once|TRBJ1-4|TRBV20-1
CSARDRDRGITNEKLFF
TGCAGTGCTAGAGACAGGGACAGGGGTATCACTAATGAAAAACTGTTTTTT
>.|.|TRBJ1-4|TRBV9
CASSEGPGNEKLFF
TGTGCCAGCAGCGAAGGACCGGGTAATGAAAAACTGTTTTTT
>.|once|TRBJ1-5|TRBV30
CAWSAGVERPQHF
TGTGCCTGGAGCGCAGGCGTGGAACGGCCCCAGCATTTT
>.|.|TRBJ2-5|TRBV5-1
CASRTKDGQETQYF
TGCGCCAGCAGGACCAAGGACGGACAAGAGACCCAGTACTTC
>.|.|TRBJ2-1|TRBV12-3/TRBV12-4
CASSLGGTPYNEQFF
TGTGCCAGCAGTTTAGGAGGGACACCCTACAATGAGCAGTTCTTC
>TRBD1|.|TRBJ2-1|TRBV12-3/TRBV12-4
CASSPGQGAVNEQFF
TGTGCCAGCAGCCCGGGACAGGGGGCGGTCAATGAGCAGTTCTTC
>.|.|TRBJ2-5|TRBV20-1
CSATPVAEETQYF
TGCAGTGCAACGCCGGTAGCGGAAGAGACCCAGTACTTC
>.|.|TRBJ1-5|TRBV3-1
CASSPKLGGNQPQHF
TGTGCCAGCAGCCCTAAGCTTGGAGGGAATCAGCCCCAGCATTTT
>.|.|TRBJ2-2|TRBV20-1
CSARVVGGAATGELFF
TGCAGTGCTAGGGTCGTCGGGGGCGCGGCCACCGGGGAGCTGTTTTTT
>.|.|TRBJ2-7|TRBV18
CASSPLSPTGSYEQYF
TGTGCCAGCTCACCACTTTCGCCGACAGGCTCCTACGAGCAGTACTTC
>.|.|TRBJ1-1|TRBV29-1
CSVMAGVTEAFF
TGCAGCGTCATGGCAGGGGTGACTGAAGCTTTCTTT
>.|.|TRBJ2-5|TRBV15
CATSPRLSPAGMLGETQYF
TGTGCCACCAGCCCGAGGCTTTCCCCGGCAGGGATGTTGGGTGAGACCCAGTACTTC
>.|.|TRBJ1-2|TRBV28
CASSLSWALELREWNYGYTF
TGTGCCAGCAGTTTATCTTGGGCCCTAGAGCTCAGGGAATGGAACTATGGCTACACCTTC
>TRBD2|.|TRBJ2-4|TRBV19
CASAGTSGSKNIQYF
TGTGCCAGTGCCGGGACTAGCGGTTCTAAAAACATTCAGTACTTC
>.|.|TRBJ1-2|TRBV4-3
CASSQDRIGYTF
TGCGCCAGCAGCCAAGATCGGATTGGCTACACCTTC
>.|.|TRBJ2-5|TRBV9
CASSVGGRNQETQYF
TGTGCCAGCAGCGTAGGTGGGCGGAACCAAGAGACCCAGTACTTC
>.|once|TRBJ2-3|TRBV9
CASSVEGGYATDTQYF
TGTGCCAGCAGCGTAGAGGGGGGGTACGCAACGGATACGCAGTATTTT
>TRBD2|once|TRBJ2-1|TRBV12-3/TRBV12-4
CASSLNRLAGHNEQFF
TGTGCCAGCAGTTTAAATCGACTAGCGGGACACAATGAGCAGTTCTTC
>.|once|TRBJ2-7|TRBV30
CAWGQGTFPPYEQYF
TGTGCCTGGGGTCAGGGGACTTTTCCCCCCTACGAGCAGTACTTC
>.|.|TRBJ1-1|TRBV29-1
CSVARSRGNTEAFF
TGCAGCGTTGCGCGGAGCAGGGGGAACACTGAAGCTTTCTTT